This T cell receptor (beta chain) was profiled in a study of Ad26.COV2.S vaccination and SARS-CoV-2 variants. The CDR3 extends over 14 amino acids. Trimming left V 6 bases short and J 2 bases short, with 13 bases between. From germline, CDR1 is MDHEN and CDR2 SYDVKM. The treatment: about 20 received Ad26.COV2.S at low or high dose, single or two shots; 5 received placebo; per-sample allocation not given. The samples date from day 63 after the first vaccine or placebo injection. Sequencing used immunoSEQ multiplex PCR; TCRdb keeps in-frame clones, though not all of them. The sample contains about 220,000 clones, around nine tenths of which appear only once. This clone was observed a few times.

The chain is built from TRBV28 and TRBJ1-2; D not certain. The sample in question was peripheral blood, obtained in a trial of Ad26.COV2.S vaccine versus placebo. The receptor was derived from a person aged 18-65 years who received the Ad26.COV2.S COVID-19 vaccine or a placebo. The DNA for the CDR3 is TGTGCCAGCAGCTTGACCGGGCGGAACTATGGCTACACCTTC. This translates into CASSLTGRNYGYTF.